The entry below gives a single T cell receptor beta chain sequence along with its context. The CDR3 contains 15 residues. Deletions cut 6 bases from V and 6 bases from J, with 17 bases between. The germline V gene has CDR1 SNHLY and CDR2 FYNNEI. Reverse transcription used about 0.45 to 1 ug RNA and random hexamers. One entry per CDR3 protein, called by TCRdb with MiXCR from the immunoSEQ multiplex PCR reads. This table has some 130,000 distinct CDR3 sequences, roughly 95% appearing once. The sample is drawn from a study of CD8 T cells in Susac syndrome. The chain is built from TRBV2 and TRBJ2-2, with D possibly being TRBD1 or TRBD2 (5 bases each). The source is a human donor in good health. The material sequenced was CD4+ T cells from PBMCs. CDR3 sequence (DNA): TGTGCCAGCAGCCCGGGACCTTCGGGTCCCGGGGAGCTGTTTTTT. Translated: CASSPGPSGPGELFF.